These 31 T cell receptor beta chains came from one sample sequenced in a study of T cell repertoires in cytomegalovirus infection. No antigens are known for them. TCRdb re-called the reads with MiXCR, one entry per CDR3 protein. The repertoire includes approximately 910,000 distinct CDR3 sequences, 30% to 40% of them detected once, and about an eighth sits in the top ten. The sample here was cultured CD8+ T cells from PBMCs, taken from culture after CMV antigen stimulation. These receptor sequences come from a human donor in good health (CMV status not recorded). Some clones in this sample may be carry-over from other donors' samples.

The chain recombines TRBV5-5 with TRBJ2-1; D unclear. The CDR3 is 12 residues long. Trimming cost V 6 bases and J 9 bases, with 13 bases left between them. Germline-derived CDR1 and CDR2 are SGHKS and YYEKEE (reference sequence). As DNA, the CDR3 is TGTGCCAGCACCCTGGTGGCAAGTGAGCAGTTCTTC. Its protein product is CASTLVASEQFF.

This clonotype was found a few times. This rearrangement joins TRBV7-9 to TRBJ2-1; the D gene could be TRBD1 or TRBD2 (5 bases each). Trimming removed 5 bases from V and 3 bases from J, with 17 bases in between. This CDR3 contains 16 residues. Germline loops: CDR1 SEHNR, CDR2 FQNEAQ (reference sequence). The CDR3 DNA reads TGTGCCAGCAGCCCCCGACAGCCCGCGGGCTACAATGAGCAGTTCTTC. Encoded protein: CASSPRQPAGYNEQFF.

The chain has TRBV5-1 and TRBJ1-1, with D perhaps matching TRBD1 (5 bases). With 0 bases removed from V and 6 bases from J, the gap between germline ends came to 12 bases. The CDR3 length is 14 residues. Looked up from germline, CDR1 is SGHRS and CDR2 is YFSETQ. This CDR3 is CASSLGQAGPEAFF. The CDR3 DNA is TGCGCCAGCAGCTTGGGCCAGGCAGGGCCTGAAGCTTTCTTT.

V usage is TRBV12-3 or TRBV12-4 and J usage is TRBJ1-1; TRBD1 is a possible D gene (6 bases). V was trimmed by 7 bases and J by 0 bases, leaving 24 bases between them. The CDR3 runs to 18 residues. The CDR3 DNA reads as TGTGCCAGCATCTTTGAGGGGGGACTGGGAGACATGAACACTGAAGCTTTCTTT. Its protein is CASIFEGGLGDMNTEAFF.

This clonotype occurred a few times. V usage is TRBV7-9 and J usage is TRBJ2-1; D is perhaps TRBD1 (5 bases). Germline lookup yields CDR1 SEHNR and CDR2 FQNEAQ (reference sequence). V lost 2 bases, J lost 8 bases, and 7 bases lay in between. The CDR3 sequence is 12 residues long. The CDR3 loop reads CASSLQGDEQFF. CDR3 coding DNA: TGTGCCAGCAGCTTACAGGGCGATGAGCAGTTCTTC.

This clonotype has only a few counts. The CDR3 DNA reads TGTGCCATCAGGACGACTAGCGGGGAGTTGAACGATGAGCAGTTCTTC. This gives the protein CAIRTTSGELNDEQFF. The chain joins TRBV10-3 to TRBJ2-1; 11 nucleotides line up with TRBD2. This CDR3 has 16 residues. V trimming: 6 bases; J trimming: 8 bases; junction bases outside the gene matches: 12. Germline V gene sequence: CDR1 ENHRY, CDR2 SYGVKD.

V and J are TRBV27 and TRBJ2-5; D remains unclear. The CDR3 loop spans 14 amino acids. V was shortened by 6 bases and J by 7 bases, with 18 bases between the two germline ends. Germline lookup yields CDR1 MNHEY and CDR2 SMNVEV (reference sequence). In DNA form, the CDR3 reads TGTGCCAGCAGCCCCCTTCCGGGTGTAGTGACCCAGTACTTC. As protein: CASSPLPGVVTQYF.

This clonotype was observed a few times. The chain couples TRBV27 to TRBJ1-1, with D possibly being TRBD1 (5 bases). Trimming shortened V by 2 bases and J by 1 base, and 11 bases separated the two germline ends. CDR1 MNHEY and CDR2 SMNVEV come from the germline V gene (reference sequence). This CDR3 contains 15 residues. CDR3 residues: CASSLQGGRNTEAFF. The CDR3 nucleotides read TGTGCCAGCAGTTTACAGGGTGGGAGGAACACTGAAGCTTTCTTT.

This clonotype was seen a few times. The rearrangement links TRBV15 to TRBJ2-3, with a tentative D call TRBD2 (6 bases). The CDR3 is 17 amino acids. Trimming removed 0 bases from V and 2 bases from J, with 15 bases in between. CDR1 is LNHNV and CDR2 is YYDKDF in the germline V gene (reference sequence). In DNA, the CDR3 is TGTGCCACCAGCAGAGATCGGGGCGGGGAGTCCACAGATACGCAGTATTTT. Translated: CATSRDRGGESTDTQYF.

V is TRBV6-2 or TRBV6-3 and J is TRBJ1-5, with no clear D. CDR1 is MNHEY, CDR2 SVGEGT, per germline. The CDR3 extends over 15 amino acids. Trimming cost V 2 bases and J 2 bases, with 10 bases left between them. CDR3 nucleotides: TGTGCCAGCAGTTACCCCTCCGCGGGCAATCAGCCCCAGCATTTT. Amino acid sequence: CASSYPSAGNQPQHF.

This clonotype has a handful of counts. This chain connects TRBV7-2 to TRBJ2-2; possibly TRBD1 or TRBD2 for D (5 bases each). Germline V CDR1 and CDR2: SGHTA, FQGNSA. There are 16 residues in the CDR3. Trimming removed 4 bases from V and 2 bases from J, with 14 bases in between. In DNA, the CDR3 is TGTGCCAGCAGCTCCCAGCGGACACAAAACACCGGGGAGCTGTTTTTT. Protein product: CASSSQRTQNTGELFF.

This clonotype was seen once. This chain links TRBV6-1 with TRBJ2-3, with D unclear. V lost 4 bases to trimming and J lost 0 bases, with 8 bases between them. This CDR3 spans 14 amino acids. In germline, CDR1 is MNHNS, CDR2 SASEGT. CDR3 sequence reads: CASSVVGSTDTQYF. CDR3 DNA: TGTGCCAGCAGTGTAGTAGGGAGCACAGATACGCAGTATTTT.

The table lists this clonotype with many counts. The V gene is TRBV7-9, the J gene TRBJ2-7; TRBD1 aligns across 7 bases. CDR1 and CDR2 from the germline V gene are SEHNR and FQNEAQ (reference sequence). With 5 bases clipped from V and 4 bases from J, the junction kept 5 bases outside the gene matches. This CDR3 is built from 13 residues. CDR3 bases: TGTGCCAGCAGCGTAGAGGGACAGTACGAGCAGTACTTC. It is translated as CASSVEGQYEQYF.

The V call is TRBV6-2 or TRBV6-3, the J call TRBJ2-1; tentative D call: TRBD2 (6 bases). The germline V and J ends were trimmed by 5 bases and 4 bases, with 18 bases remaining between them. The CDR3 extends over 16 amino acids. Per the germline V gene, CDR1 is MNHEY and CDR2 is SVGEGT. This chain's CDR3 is CASSEGTGGDYNEQFF. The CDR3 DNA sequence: TGTGCCAGCAGTGAGGGGACTGGCGGGGATTACAATGAGCAGTTCTTC.

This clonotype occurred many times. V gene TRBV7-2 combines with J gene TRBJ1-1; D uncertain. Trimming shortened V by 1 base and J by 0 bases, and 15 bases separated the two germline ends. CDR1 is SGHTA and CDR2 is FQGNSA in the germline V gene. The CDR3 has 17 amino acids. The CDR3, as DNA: TGTGCCAGCAGCTTAGATGAATCCTCCTTCATGAACACTGAAGCTTTCTTT. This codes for CASSLDESSFMNTEAFF. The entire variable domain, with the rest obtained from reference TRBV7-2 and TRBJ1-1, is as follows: GAGVSQSPSNKVTEKGKDVELRCDPISGHTALYWYRQSLGQGLEFLIYFQGNSAPDKSGLPSDRFSAERTGGSVSTLTIQRTQQEDSAVYLCASSLDESSFMNTEAFFGQGTRLTVV.

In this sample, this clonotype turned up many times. DNA for the CDR3: TGTGCCAGCAGCTTAACGTACAGGGGGTCGGCAGCCCAGCATTTT. The encoded protein is CASSLTYRGSAAQHF. This chain connects TRBV7-3 to TRBJ1-5; TRBD1 matches 8 bases. The V gene's germline CDR1 is SGHTA and CDR2 FQGTGA. This CDR3 region has 15 residues. Germline trimming cut 0 bases from V and 11 bases from J; bases unmatched to any gene: 9.

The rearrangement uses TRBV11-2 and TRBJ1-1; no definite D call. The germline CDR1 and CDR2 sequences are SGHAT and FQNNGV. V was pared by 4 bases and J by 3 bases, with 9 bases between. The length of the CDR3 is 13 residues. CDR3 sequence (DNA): TGTGCCAGCAGCTGGTCGCTGGACACTGAAGCTTTCTTT. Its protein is CASSWSLDTEAFF.

CDR3 sequence: CASSSAGSEVSYSNQPQHF. CDR3 coding DNA: TGTGCCAGCAGTTCTGCCGGGTCAGAAGTTTCATATAGCAATCAGCCCCAGCATTTT. V and J are TRBV6-2 or TRBV6-3 and TRBJ1-5; D is unresolved. Trimming shortened V by 4 bases and J by 0 bases, and 22 bases separated the two germline ends. This CDR3 comprises 19 residues. The germline V gene encodes CDR1 MNHEY and CDR2 SVGEGT.

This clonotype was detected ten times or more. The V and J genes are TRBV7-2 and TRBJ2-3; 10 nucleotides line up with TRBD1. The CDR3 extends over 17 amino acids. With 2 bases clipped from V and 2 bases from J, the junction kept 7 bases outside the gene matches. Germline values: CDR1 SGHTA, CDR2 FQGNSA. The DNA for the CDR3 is TGTGCCAGCAGCTTACCCCGGGACAGGGGAGACACAGATACGCAGTATTTT. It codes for CASSLPRDRGDTDTQYF.

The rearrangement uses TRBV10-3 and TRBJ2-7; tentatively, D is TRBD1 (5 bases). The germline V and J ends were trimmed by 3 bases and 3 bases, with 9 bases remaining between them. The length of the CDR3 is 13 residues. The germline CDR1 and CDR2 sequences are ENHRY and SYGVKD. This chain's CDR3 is CAISDGQGYEQYF. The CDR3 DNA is TGTGCCATCAGTGATGGGCAGGGCTACGAGCAGTACTTC.

CDR3 sequence reads: CANSPTSYNEQFF. CDR3 sequence (DNA): TGCGCCAACAGTCCGACCTCCTACAATGAGCAGTTCTTC. The chain employs TRBV4-1 and TRBJ2-1; the D is unclear. The CDR3 contains 13 residues. V lost 10 bases to trimming and J lost 0 bases, with 10 bases between them. The germline gives CDR1 MGHRA, CDR2 YSYEKL.

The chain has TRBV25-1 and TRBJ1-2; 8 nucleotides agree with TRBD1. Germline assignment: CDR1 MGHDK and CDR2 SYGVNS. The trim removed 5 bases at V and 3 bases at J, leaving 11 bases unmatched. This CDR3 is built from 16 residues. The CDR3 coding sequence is TGTGCCAGCAGTAAAGAGGGGCGGACAGGGCACTATGGCTACACCTTC. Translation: CASSKEGRTGHYGYTF.

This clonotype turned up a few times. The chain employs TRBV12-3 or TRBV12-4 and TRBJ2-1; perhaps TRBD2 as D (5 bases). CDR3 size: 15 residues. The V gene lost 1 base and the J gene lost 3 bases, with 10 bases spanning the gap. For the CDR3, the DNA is TGTGCCAGCAGTTTAGGAGGGCCTAACTACAATGAGCAGTTCTTC. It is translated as CASSLGGPNYNEQFF.

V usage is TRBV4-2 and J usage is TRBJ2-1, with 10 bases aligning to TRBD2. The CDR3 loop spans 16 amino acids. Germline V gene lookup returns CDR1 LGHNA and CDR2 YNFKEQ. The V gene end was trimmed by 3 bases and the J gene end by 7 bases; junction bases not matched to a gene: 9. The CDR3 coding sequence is TGTGCCAGCAGCCACGAGACTAGCGGGCGGGAAAATGAGCAGTTCTTC. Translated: CASSHETSGRENEQFF.

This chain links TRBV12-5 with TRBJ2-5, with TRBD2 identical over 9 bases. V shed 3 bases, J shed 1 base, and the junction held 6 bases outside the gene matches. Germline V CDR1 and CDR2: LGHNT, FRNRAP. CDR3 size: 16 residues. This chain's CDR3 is CASGFGGGGIQETQYF. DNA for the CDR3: TGTGCTAGTGGTTTCGGCGGGGGGGGCATCCAAGAGACCCAGTACTTC.

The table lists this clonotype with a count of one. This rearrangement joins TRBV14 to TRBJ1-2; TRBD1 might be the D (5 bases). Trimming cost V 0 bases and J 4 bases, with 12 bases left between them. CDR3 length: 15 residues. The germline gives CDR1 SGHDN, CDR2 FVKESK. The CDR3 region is CASSQDGGFLYGYTF. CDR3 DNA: TGTGCCAGCAGCCAAGATGGGGGTTTTCTCTATGGCTACACCTTC.

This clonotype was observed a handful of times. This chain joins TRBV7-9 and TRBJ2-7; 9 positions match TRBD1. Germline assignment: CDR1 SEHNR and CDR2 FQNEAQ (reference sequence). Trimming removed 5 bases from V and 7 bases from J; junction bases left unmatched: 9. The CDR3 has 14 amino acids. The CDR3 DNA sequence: TGTGCCAGCAGCCGTACCAACAGGGGGCAAGAGCAGTACTTC. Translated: CASSRTNRGQEQYF.

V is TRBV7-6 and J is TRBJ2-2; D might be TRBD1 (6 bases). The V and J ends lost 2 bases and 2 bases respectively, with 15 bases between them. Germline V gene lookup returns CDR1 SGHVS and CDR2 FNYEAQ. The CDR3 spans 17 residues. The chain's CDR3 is CASSLTQGEANTGELFF. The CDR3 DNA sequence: TGTGCCAGCAGCTTAACACAGGGAGAAGCAAACACCGGGGAGCTGTTTTTT.

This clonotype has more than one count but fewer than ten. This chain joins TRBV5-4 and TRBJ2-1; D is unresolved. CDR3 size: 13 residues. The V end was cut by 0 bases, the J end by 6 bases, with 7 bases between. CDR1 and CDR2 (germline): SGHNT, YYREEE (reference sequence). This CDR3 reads CASSLGWPNEQFF. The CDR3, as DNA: TGTGCCAGCAGCTTGGGTTGGCCCAATGAGCAGTTCTTC.

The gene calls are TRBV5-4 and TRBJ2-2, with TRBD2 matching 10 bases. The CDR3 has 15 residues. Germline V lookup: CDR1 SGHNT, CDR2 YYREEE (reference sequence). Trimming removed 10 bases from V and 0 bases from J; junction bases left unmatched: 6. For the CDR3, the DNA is TGTGCCTGCCCCAGCGGGGGGGCGAACACCGGGGAGCTGTTTTTT. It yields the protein CACPSGGANTGELFF.

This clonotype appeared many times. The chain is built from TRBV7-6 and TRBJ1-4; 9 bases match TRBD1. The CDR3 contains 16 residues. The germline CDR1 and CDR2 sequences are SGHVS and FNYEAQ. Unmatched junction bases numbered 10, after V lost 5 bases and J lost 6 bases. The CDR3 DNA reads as TGTGCCAGCAGCCGGGGACAGGGAGCTTCGGATGAAAAACTGTTTTTT. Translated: CASSRGQGASDEKLFF.